The 20 T cell receptor beta chains below were found in one sample sequenced in a study of blood T cell repertoires in COVID-19. The repertoire was sequenced with immunoSEQ multiplex PCR; TCRdb's copy has only in-frame clones and lacks some. The sample has a few hundred thousand clones; 86% are singletons. Sequenced material: peripheral blood. These receptor sequences come from a woman aged 50 to 65 with acute or convalescent COVID-19.

The chain carries TRBV7-3 and TRBJ2-7; D perhaps matches TRBD2 (6 bases). Per the germline V gene, CDR1 is SGHTA and CDR2 is FQGTGA. Trimming shortened V by 5 bases and J by 6 bases, and 20 bases separated the two germline ends. CDR3 length equals 15 residues. The DNA for the CDR3 is TGTGCCAGCAGCGCGAGGCGGGGCGCTGTGTCCGAGCAGTACTTC. It codes for CASSARRGAVSEQYF. Supplemented by reference TRBV7-3 and TRBJ2-7, the full variable domain reads GAGVSQTPSNKVTEKGKYVELRCDPISGHTALYWYRQSLGQGPEFLIYFQGTGAADDSGLPNDRFFAVRPEGSVSTLKIQRTERGDSAVYLCASSARRGAVSEQYFGPGTRLTVT.

The rearrangement uses TRBV5-1 and TRBJ2-7, with unresolved D. CDR3 length: 17 residues. Trimming left V 0 bases short and J 0 bases short, with 16 bases between. Germline V gene lookup returns CDR1 SGHRS and CDR2 YFSETQ. CDR3 nucleotides: TGCGCCAGCAGCTTGGAAGGTTTGGCGGTGAGCTCCTACGAGCAGTACTTC. Its translation: CASSLEGLAVSSYEQYF.

The gene calls are TRBV11-2 and TRBJ2-2; the D is unclear. This CDR3 has 16 residues. Looked up from germline, CDR1 is SGHAT and CDR2 is FQNNGV. The V end lost 1 base, the J end lost 6 bases, and 15 bases lay between the germline ends. CDR3 sequence: CASSLVPTAGSGELFF. CDR3 bases: TGTGCCAGCAGCTTAGTACCAACAGCAGGCTCCGGGGAGCTGTTTTTT.

This rearrangement joins TRBV5-4 to TRBJ1-3; 7 bases match TRBD1. Germline lookup yields CDR1 SGHNT and CDR2 YYREEE (reference sequence). With V trimmed by 1 base and J by 3 bases, 1 base remained unmatched. The CDR3 is 14 residues long. In DNA, the CDR3 is TGTGCCAGCAGCTTGCAGGGGGTTGGAAACACCATATATTTT. It codes for CASSLQGVGNTIYF.

The chain is built from TRBV12-3 or TRBV12-4 and TRBJ2-7; possibly TRBD1 for D (5 bases). The length of the CDR3 is 13 residues. With 6 bases removed from V and 4 bases from J, the gap between germline ends came to 13 bases. The CDR3 DNA reads as TGTGCCAGCAGCCTATTCGACAGATACGAGCAGTACTTC. Translation: CASSLFDRYEQYF.

A note on this clone: Other DNA sequences in this specimen translate into the identical CDR3. CDR3 amino acids: CASSPRTGSNTGELFF. The CDR3 DNA reads TGTGCCAGCTCACCTCGGACAGGGAGTAACACCGGGGAGCTGTTTTTT. This chain joins TRBV18 and TRBJ2-2; 8 bases agree with TRBD1. Germline V gives CDR1 KGHSH, CDR2 LQKENI. The CDR3 totals 16 residues. Trimming cost V 3 bases and J 2 bases; bases outside gene matches: 5.

V gene TRBV7-8 combines with J gene TRBJ2-2; 12 bases are a match to TRBD1. The germline CDR1 and CDR2 sequences are SGHVS and FQNEAQ. This CDR3 is 16 amino acids long. The V and J ends lost 2 bases and 6 bases, in that order; junction bases with no gene match: 4. The CDR3 sequence: CASSLRDRGLSGELFF. The CDR3 DNA reads TGTGCCAGCAGCTTACGGGACAGGGGGCTGTCCGGGGAGCTGTTTTTT.

This rearrangement joins TRBV7-2 to TRBJ2-7; 9 nucleotides align to TRBD1. The length of the CDR3 is 16 residues. V shed 4 bases, J shed 4 bases, and the junction held 11 bases outside the gene matches. CDR1 and CDR2 (germline): SGHTA, FQGNSA. The CDR3 region is CASSSDLGQGTYEQYF. The CDR3 coding sequence is TGTGCCAGCAGCTCTGATTTGGGACAGGGTACTTACGAGCAGTACTTC.

J is TRBJ1-4 and V is TRBV6-5, with unresolved D. Deletions cut 6 bases from V and 7 bases from J, with 12 bases between. The CDR3 has 13 amino acids. CDR1 is MNHEY and CDR2 is SVGAGI in the germline V gene. The CDR3 nucleotides read TGTGCCAGCAGCCCCTGGGAGGGTGAAAAACTGTTTTTT. Its translation: CASSPWEGEKLFF.

J is TRBJ2-4 and V is TRBV11-2; TRBD1 matches at 7 bases. The CDR3 covers 19 residues. Trimming cost V 4 bases and J 3 bases; bases outside gene matches: 18. Looked up from germline, CDR1 is SGHAT and CDR2 is FQNNGV. The CDR3 DNA follows: TGTGCCAGCAGCTCGCGCCCTACAGGGGATCAGGCAGGCAAAAACATTCAGTACTTC. Its translation is CASSSRPTGDQAGKNIQYF.

The rearrangement uses TRBV5-4 and TRBJ2-3; 8 bases align to TRBD2. Germline-derived CDR1 and CDR2 are SGHNT and YYREEE (reference sequence). The CDR3 has 15 residues. With V trimmed by 4 bases and J by 2 bases, 6 bases remained unmatched. The chain's CDR3 is CASSAGRGVTDTQYF. The CDR3 nucleotides are TGTGCCAGCAGCGCCGGGCGGGGGGTCACAGATACGCAGTATTTT. The complete variable domain, with remaining parts taken from reference TRBV5-4 and TRBJ2-3, reads ETGVTQSPTHLIKTRGQQVTLRCSSQSGHNTVSWYQQALGQGPQFIFQYYREEENGRGNFPPRFSGLQFPNYSSELNVNALELDDSALYLCASSAGRGVTDTQYFGPGTRLTVL.

The V and J genes are TRBV5-4 and TRBJ2-1, with D possibly being TRBD1 (6 bases). The CDR3 runs 15 residues. Germline V gene sequence: CDR1 SGHNT, CDR2 YYREEE (reference sequence). V gave up 4 bases and J gave up 0 bases, with 11 bases separating them. CDR3 DNA: TGTGCCAGCAGCGAGACAGGAGACTCCTACAATGAGCAGTTCTTC. Translated, it gives CASSETGDSYNEQFF.

This chain uses TRBV3-1 (or the pseudogene TRBV3-2) with TRBJ2-7; 10 positions match TRBD2. The length of the CDR3 is 15 residues. Germline V CDR1 and CDR2: LGHDT, YNNKEL (reference sequence). The V segment lost 4 bases and the J segment 5 bases; nucleotides outside the gene matches: 8. This CDR3 reads CASSLAGGFNHEQYF. CDR3 sequence (DNA): TGTGCCAGCAGCCTAGCGGGAGGTTTTAACCACGAGCAGTACTTC.

The chain couples TRBV6-1 to TRBJ1-5; D gene uncertain. This CDR3 is built from 13 residues. V lost 2 bases and J lost 5, with 7 bases in between. Germline V gene sequence: CDR1 MNHNS, CDR2 SASEGT. The CDR3 nucleotides read TGTGCCAGCAGTGAACGGGAGCATCAGCCCCAGCATTTT. Its protein is CASSEREHQPQHF.

The chain joins TRBV2 to TRBJ2-7; 8 nucleotides match TRBD1. This CDR3 has 15 residues. V gave up 10 bases and J gave up 6 bases; unmatched junction bases: 17. From germline, CDR1 is SNHLY and CDR2 FYNNEI. Here the CDR3 reads CATEDRDRHRGEQYF. The CDR3 nucleotides read TGTGCCACAGAGGACAGGGACCGTCATAGAGGCGAGCAGTACTTC.

The J gene is TRBJ1-2, the V gene TRBV28, with D maybe TRBD1 (5 bases). Trimming shortened V by 3 bases and J by 7 bases, and 9 bases separated the two germline ends. Germline V gene data show CDR1 as MDHEN and CDR2 as SYDVKM. The CDR3 sequence is 12 residues long. In nucleotides, the CDR3 is TGTGCCAGCAGTTTCGGGAGGGGTGGCTACACCTTC. Encoded protein: CASSFGRGGYTF.

This chain uses TRBV15 with TRBJ2-7; TRBD2 aligns across 10 bases. Germline V gives CDR1 LNHNV, CDR2 YYDKDF (reference sequence). J was trimmed by 10 bases and V by 0 bases; bases with no gene match: 12. CDR3 length: 16 residues. CDR3 sequence reads: CATSRDGRALAGRQYF. Here the CDR3 DNA reads TGTGCCACCAGCAGAGATGGGAGGGCACTAGCGGGGCGACAGTACTTC.

This clone appeared a few times. V usage is TRBV27 and J usage is TRBJ1-2, with 9 nucleotides matching TRBD1. Germline CDR1 MNHEY, CDR2 SMNVEV (reference sequence). V was pared by 8 bases and J by 4 bases, with 14 bases of the junction left unmatched. CDR3 length equals 16 residues. CDR3 sequence (DNA): TGTGCCAGCGGCCGGCGTCCCGGGACAGGGTTCTATGGCTACACCTTC. Protein product: CASGRRPGTGFYGYTF.

The J gene is TRBJ2-4, the V gene TRBV18; maybe TRBD1 (6 bases). Trimming removed 0 bases from V and 0 bases from J, with 15 bases in between. Germline CDR1 KGHSH, CDR2 LQKENI. The CDR3 runs to 18 residues. As DNA, the CDR3 is TGTGCCAGCTCACCACCGTGGGTAACAGGGCTAGCCAAAAACATTCAGTACTTC. It yields the protein CASSPPWVTGLAKNIQYF.

The V gene is TRBV5-1, the J gene TRBJ1-4; 10 bases fit TRBD1. This CDR3 is 14 amino acids long. V shed 4 bases and J 9 bases; nucleotides not matched to a gene: 6. Germline V gene lookup returns CDR1 SGHRS and CDR2 YFSETQ. For the CDR3, the DNA is TGCGCCAGCAGCGTAGGGACAGGGGTTAAAAAACTGTTTTTT. Its translation: CASSVGTGVKKLFF.